The rows below give T cell receptor beta chains drawn from one sample of a study of control samples from healthy donors and cancer patients. Generated by immunoSEQ multiplex PCR, the TCRdb table keeps only in-frame clones and is missing some. The sample includes 100,000 to 150,000 clones, 92% of them seen just once. Sequenced input: blood. All receptors derive from a woman in her 50s in good health. CDR3s include the opening cysteine and the closing phenylalanine or tryptophan. A D gene is named only where the DNA matches it firmly. Clone size appears in some rows only: once, few, many, or a class for an expanded clone.

v_gene	d_gene	j_gene	abundance	len	CDR3nt	CDR3aa
TRBV29-1	TRBD1	TRBJ1-2	.	14	TGCAGCGTTGTCCGCGGGACAGGGGTCGGTGGCTACACCTTC	CSVVRGTGVGGYTF
TRBV14	.	TRBJ1-4	.	15	TGTGCCAGCAGCCAAGCTCATTTGACCCCCGAAAAACTGTTTTTT	CASSQAHLTPEKLFF
TRBV29-1	TRBD2	TRBJ2-3	.	14	TGCAGCGTTGTAGAATCACTAGCGGCAGATACGCAGTATTTT	CSVVESLAADTQYF
TRBV11-2	TRBD2	TRBJ2-1	.	17	TGTGCCAGCAGCTTAGATCCAGCGGGAGGATTTTACAATGAGCAGTTCTTC	CASSLDPAGGFYNEQFF
TRBV19	.	TRBJ1-4	.	11	TGTGCCAGTAGCATGAATGAAAAACTGTTTTTT	CASSMNEKLFF
TRBV5-1	.	TRBJ2-1	.	14	TGCGCCAGCAGCTCCCCGGACCCGGTTAATGAGCAGTTCTTC	CASSSPDPVNEQFF
TRBV7-2	TRBD1	TRBJ2-3	.	15	TGTGCCAGCAGCTTAGTACCCCGGACAGGGAATGCGCAGTATTTT	CASSLVPRTGNAQYF
TRBV2	.	TRBJ1-6	.	12	TGTGCCAGCCGGGGGGGGAATTCACCCCTCCACTTT	CASRGGNSPLHF
TRBV28	.	TRBJ1-2	.	12	TGTGCCAGCAGAGGGGTTAGCGATGGCTACACCTTC	CASRGVSDGYTF
TRBV28	TRBD1	TRBJ2-7	.	15	TGTGCCAGCAGTTCGCCTAACAGGGGGCGCAGCGAGCAGTACTTC	CASSSPNRGRSEQYF
TRBV28	.	TRBJ2-3	.	16	TGTGCCAGCAGTTTCTCGACGGGAGTGAGTGCAGATACGCAGTATTTT	CASSFSTGVSADTQYF
TRBV28	.	TRBJ1-3	few	14	TGTGCCAGCAGTTCCGGCGATAGGGGAAACACCATATATTTT	CASSSGDRGNTIYF
TRBV19	.	TRBJ1-4	.	13	TGTGCCAGCACTGGACCCCCGGGGGTAGAACTGTTTTTT	CASTGPPGVELFF
TRBV3-1/TRBV3-2	.	TRBJ1-6	.	15	TGTGCCAGCAGCCAAGCAGCCGACCGATCATCACCCCTCCACTTT	CASSQAADRSSPLHF
TRBV2	.	TRBJ2-7	.	14	TGTGCCAGCAGTGAGGGCAGCCTCTCCTACGAGCAGTACTTC	CASSEGSLSYEQYF
TRBV30	.	TRBJ1-5	.	15	TGTGCCTGGCAGGGAAAGAGAGCCCCCAATCAGCCCCAGCATTTT	CAWQGKRAPNQPQHF
TRBV6-1	.	TRBJ1-1	.	15	TGTGCCAGCAGTGAAGTTACAGCTATGAACACTGAAGCTTTCTTT	CASSEVTAMNTEAFF
TRBV30	.	TRBJ1-5	.	12	TGTGCCTGGAGTGTAAGTGGGGGGCCCCAGCATTTT	CAWSVSGGPQHF
TRBV11-2	TRBD1	TRBJ2-7	.	13	TGTGCCAGCAGCTTCCGACAGGGGTACGAGCAGTACTTC	CASSFRQGYEQYF
TRBV9	.	TRBJ2-5	.	15	TGTGCCAGCAGTCAGGGGGGGGGCCCCCAAGAGACCCAGTACTTC	CASSQGGGPQETQYF
TRBV6-5	.	TRBJ1-1	.	16	TGTGCCAGCAGTTACCGCCTTAACCTCCCCATGTCGGAAGCTTTCTTT	CASSYRLNLPMSEAFF
TRBV29-1	TRBD1	TRBJ1-1	.	13	TGCAGCGTTGAAGTGGCAGGGGGCACTGAAGCTTTCTTT	CSVEVAGGTEAFF
TRBV27	TRBD1	TRBJ2-5	.	18	TGTGCCAGCAGTTCCTGGGACAGGGGGCTCTCGTCCGGAGAGACCCAGTACTTC	CASSSWDRGLSSGETQYF
TRBV18	TRBD1	TRBJ2-1	.	17	TGTGCCAGCTCACCAAGGGTCAGCCAGGGGGTTGACAATGAGCAGTTCTTC	CASSPRVSQGVDNEQFF
TRBV5-1	.	TRBJ1-1	.	15	TGCGCCAGCAGCTTGGGTACAGGGATGAACACTGAAGCTTTCTTT	CASSLGTGMNTEAFF
TRBV5-5	.	TRBJ1-1	.	12	TGTGCCAGCAGCTTGCTCGGGACTGAAGCTTTCTTT	CASSLLGTEAFF
TRBV2	.	TRBJ2-1	.	14	TGTGCCAGCAGTGAAGGCTTCGCCTACAATGAGCAGTTCTTC	CASSEGFAYNEQFF
TRBV5-1	.	TRBJ1-2	.	13	TGCGCCAGCAGCTTGACAGGGCGCTATGGCTACACCTTC	CASSLTGRYGYTF
TRBV18	.	TRBJ2-5	once	13	TGTGCCAGCTCACCCTCGGCCCGGGAGACCCAGTACTTC	CASSPSARETQYF
TRBV19	TRBD2	TRBJ2-2	.	16	TGTGCCAGTAGGGGCACGGCGGGGGGTTACACCGGGGAGCTGTTTTTT	CASRGTAGGYTGELFF
TRBV19	.	TRBJ1-2	.	13	TGTGCCAGTAGTCTGGGACCGAAGTATGGCTACACCTTC	CASSLGPKYGYTF
TRBV20-1	.	TRBJ1-3	.	17	TGCAGTGCTAGTCGTGTTGGCCCCTTACGCTCTGGAAACACCATATATTTT	CSASRVGPLRSGNTIYF
TRBV28	TRBD1	TRBJ2-7	.	15	TGTGCCAGCAGGGTACAGGGGGCGGGAGTTTACGAGCAGTACTTC	CASRVQGAGVYEQYF
TRBV5-1	TRBD2	TRBJ2-5	.	17	TGCGCCAGCAGCTTGGGTCTAGCGGGGGCGCTCCAAGAGACCCAGTACTTC	CASSLGLAGALQETQYF
TRBV27	.	TRBJ1-6	.	14	TGTGCCAGCAGTTTTGGGCCCCCAAATTCACCCCTCCACTTT	CASSFGPPNSPLHF
TRBV10-2	.	TRBJ1-1	.	14	TGCGCCTCCCGGGCAGGCAGGGGAAGAACTGAAGCTTTCTTT	CASRAGRGRTEAFF
TRBV28	.	TRBJ2-7	.	13	TGTGCCAGCTCACGGGACGGACCCTACGAGCAGTACTTC	CASSRDGPYEQYF
TRBV5-8	.	TRBJ1-2	.	15	TGTGCCAGCAGCTCTAAACAGAGATTTAACTATGGCTACACCTTC	CASSSKQRFNYGYTF
TRBV2	.	TRBJ2-7	.	13	TGTGCCAGCAGTGAGATGGGTTCCTACGAGCAGTACTTC	CASSEMGSYEQYF
TRBV12-5	.	TRBJ1-2	.	13	TGTGCTAGTGGTTTGTGGGGAAACTATGGCTACACCTTC	CASGLWGNYGYTF
TRBV7-2	TRBD1	TRBJ1-2	few	15	TGTGCCAGCAGCTTGACAGGGGGAACCCTCTATGGCTACACCTTC	CASSLTGGTLYGYTF
TRBV11-2	.	TRBJ2-3	.	15	TGTGCCAGCAGCATAGCCGTGCGCCTCACAGATACGCAGTATTTT	CASSIAVRLTDTQYF
TRBV24-1	TRBD2	TRBJ2-1	.	18	TGTGCCACCAGTCCAGAACCGGGACTAGCGGGATCCTACAATGAGCAGTTCTTC	CATSPEPGLAGSYNEQFF
TRBV29-1	TRBD1	TRBJ1-2	.	13	TGCAGCGTACAGGGGGCCTCTATTATTGGCTACACCTTC	CSVQGASIIGYTF
TRBV6-5	.	TRBJ1-6	.	16	TGTGCCAGCAGTTACTCCCAGAGGCAGGGCTCCTCACCCCTCCACTTT	CASSYSQRQGSSPLHF
TRBV5-1	TRBD2	TRBJ2-3	.	18	TGCGCCAGCAGCTTGGAACCTAGCGGGAGAACGACGACAGATACGCAGTATTTT	CASSLEPSGRTTTDTQYF
TRBV10-3	TRBD1	TRBJ1-1	once	14	TGTGCCATCAGAGGACAGGGGGATAGCACTGAAGCTTTCTTT	CAIRGQGDSTEAFF
TRBV6-1	.	TRBJ2-7	.	15	TGTGCCAGCAGTGAAGGGTTCGCCAGGATGTACGAGCAGTACTTC	CASSEGFARMYEQYF
TRBV6-1	.	TRBJ1-2	.	13	TGTGCCAGCAGTGAAGTGAGTTTAACTGGCTACACCTTC	CASSEVSLTGYTF
TRBV9	TRBD1	TRBJ2-7	.	18	TGTGCCAGCAGCGCGTATCCGGGACAGGGGTCCTTTACCTACGAGCAGTACTTC	CASSAYPGQGSFTYEQYF
TRBV5-4	.	TRBJ2-2	.	14	TGTGCCAGCACTCCAAACCAGGGCACCGGGGAGCTGTTTTTT	CASTPNQGTGELFF
TRBV5-8	.	TRBJ1-3	.	14	TGTGCCAGCAGCTTGGAGGGGACTGGAAACACCATATATTTT	CASSLEGTGNTIYF
TRBV3-1/TRBV3-2	.	TRBJ2-7	.	14	TGTGCCAGCAGCCAGTACACAACCTTCGGGGAGCAGTACTTC	CASSQYTTFGEQYF
TRBV27	.	TRBJ1-2	.	14	TGTGCCAGCAGTTTATACGGATCTAACTATGGCTACACCTTC	CASSLYGSNYGYTF